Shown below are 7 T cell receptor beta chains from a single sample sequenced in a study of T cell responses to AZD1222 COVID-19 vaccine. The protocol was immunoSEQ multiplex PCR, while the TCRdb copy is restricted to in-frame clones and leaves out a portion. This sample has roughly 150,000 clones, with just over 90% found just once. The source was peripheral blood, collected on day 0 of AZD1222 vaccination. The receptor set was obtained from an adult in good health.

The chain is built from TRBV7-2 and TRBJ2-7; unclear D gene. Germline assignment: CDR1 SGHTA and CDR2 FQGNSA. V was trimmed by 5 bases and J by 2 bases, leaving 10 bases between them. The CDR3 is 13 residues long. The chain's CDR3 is CASSPGPTYEQYF. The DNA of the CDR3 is TGTGCCAGCAGCCCTGGGCCCACCTACGAGCAGTACTTC.

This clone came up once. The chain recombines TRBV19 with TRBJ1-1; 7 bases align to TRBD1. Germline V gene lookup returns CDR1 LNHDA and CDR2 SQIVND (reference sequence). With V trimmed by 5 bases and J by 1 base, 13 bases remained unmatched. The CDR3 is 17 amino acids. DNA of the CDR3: TGTGCCAGTAGTGCGTATTCTTTACAGGGGCGGAACACTGAAGCTTTCTTT. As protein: CASSAYSLQGRNTEAFF. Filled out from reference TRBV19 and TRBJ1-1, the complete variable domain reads DGGITQSPKYLFRKEGQNVTLSCEQNLNHDAMYWYRQDPGQGLRLIYYSQIVNDFQKGDIAEGYSVSREKKESFPLTVTSAQKNPTAFYLCASSAYSLQGRNTEAFFGQGTRLTVV.

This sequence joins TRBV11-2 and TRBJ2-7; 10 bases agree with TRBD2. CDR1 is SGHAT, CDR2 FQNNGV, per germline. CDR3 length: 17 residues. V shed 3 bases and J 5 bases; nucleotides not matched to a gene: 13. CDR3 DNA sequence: TGTGCCAGCAGCTTCTCTAGCGGGAGAGTTCAATGGGACGAGCAGTACTTC. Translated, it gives CASSFSSGRVQWDEQYF.

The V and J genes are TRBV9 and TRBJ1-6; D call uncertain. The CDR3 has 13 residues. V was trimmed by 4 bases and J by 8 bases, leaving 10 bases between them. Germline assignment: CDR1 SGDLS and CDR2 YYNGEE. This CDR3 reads CASSSFGDSPLHF. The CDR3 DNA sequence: TGTGCCAGCAGCTCCTTCGGGGATTCACCCCTCCACTTT.

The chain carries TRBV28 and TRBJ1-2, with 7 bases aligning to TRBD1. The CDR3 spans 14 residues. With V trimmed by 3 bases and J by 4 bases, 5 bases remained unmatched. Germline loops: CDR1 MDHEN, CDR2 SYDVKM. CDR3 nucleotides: TGTGCCAGCAGTTTGCCAGGGGGACCCTATGGCTACACCTTC. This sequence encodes CASSLPGGPYGYTF.

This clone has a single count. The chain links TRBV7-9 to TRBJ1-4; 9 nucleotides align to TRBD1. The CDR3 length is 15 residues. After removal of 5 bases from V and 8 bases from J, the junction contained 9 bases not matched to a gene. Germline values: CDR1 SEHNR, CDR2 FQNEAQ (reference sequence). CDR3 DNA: TGTGCCAGCAGCGAGACAGGGGGATTCAGAGAAAAACTGTTTTTT. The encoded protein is CASSETGGFREKLFF.

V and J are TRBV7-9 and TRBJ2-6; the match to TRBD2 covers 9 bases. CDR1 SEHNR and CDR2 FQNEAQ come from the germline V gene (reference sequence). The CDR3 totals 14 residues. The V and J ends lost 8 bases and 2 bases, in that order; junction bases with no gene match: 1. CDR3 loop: CASCGGAGANVLTF. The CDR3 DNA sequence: TGTGCCAGCTGCGGGGGGGCTGGGGCCAACGTCCTGACTTTC.